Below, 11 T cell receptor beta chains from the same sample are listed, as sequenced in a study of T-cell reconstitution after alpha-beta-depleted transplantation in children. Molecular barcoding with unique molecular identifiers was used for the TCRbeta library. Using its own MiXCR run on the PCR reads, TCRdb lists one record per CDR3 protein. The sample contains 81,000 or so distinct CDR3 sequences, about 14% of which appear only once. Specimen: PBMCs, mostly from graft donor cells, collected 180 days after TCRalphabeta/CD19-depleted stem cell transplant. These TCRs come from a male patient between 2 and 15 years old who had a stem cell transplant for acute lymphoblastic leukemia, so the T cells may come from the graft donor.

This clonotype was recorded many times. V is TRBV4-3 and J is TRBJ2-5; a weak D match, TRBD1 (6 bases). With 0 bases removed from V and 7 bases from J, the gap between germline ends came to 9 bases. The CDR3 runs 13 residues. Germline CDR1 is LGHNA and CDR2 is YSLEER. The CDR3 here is CASSQDRGGTQYF. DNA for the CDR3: TGCGCCAGCAGCCAAGACAGGGGTGGGACCCAGTACTTC.

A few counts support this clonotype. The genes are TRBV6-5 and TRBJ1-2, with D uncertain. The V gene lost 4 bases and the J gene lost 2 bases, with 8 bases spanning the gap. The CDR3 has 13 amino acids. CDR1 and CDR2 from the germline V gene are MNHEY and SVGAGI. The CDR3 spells CASSSGGNYGYTF. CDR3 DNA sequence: TGTGCCAGCAGTTCAGGAGGGAACTATGGCTACACCTTC.

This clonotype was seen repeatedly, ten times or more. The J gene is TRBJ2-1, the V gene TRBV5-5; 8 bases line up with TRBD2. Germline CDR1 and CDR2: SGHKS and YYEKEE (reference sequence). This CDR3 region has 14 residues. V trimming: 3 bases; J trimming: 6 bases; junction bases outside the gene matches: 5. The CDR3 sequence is CASSSVGGVNEQFF. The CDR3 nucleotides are TGTGCCAGCAGCTCAGTCGGGGGGGTCAATGAGCAGTTCTTC.

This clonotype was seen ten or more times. The CDR3 protein is CASTRGPSSGELFF. CDR3 nucleotides: TGTGCCAGCACTAGAGGGCCGTCGTCCGGGGAGCTGTTTTTT. The chain combines TRBV6-5 with TRBJ2-2, with D possibly being TRBD2 (5 bases). V dropped 7 bases and J dropped 6 bases, with 15 bases sitting between them. CDR1 is MNHEY, CDR2 SVGAGI, per germline. This CDR3 comprises 14 residues.

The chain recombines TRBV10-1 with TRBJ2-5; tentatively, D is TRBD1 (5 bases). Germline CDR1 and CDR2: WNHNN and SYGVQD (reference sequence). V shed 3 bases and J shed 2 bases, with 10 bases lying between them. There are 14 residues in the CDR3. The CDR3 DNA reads TGCGCCAGCAGTGATCCAGGGCTACAAGAGACCCAGTACTTC. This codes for CASSDPGLQETQYF.

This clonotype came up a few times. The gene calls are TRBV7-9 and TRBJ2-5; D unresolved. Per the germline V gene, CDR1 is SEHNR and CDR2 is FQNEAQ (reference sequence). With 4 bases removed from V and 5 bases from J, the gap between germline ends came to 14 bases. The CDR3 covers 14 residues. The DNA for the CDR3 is TGTGCCAGCAGCTCGAGCAAGGTGCGGGAGACCCAGTACTTC. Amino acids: CASSSSKVRETQYF. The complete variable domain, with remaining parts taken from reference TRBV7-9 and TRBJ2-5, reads DTGVSQNPRHKITKRGQNVTFRCDPISEHNRLYWYRQTLGQGPEFLTYFQNEAQLEKSRLLSDRFSAERPKGSFSTLEIQRTEQGDSAMYLCASSSSKVRETQYFGPGTRLLVL.

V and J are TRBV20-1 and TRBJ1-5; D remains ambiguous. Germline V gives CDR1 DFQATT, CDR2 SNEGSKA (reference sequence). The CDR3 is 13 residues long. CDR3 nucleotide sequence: TGCAGCTGCGCGCCGGGGATCAATCAGCCCCAGCATTTT. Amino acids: CSCAPGINQPQHF.

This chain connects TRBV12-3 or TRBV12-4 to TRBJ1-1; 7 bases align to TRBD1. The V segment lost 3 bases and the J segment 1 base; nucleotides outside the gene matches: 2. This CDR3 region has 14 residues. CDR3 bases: TGTGCCAGCAGTTTCGACAGGGCGAACACTGAAGCTTTCTTT. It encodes CASSFDRANTEAFF.

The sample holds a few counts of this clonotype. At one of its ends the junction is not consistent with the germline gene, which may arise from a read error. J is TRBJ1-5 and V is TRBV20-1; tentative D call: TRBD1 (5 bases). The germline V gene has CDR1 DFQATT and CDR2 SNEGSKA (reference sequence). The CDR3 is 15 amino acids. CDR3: CSARPKFLSRVGEVF. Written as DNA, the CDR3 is TGCAGTGCTAGACCGAAGTTTCTCAGCAGGGTGGGAGAAGTTTTT.

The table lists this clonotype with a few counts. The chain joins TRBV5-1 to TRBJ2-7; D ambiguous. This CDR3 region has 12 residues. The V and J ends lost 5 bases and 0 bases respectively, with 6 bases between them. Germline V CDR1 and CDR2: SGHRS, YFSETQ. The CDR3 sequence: CASSQSSYEQYF. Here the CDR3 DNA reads TGCGCCAGCAGTCAGAGCTCCTACGAGCAGTACTTC.

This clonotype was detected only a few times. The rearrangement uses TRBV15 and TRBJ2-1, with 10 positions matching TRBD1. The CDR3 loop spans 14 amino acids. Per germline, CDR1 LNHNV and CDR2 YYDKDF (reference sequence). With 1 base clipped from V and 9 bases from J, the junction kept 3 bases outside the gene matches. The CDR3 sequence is CATSRGDRGGEQFF. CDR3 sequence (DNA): TGTGCCACCAGCAGAGGGGACAGGGGTGGTGAGCAGTTCTTC.